These 20 T cell receptor beta chains share one sample of origin, sequenced in a study of blood T cells in healthy people across ages. The use of a sample-barcoded 5' primer and a J-beta primer mix characterized a second PCR of roughly 7 to 12 cycles. MiXCR was run by TCRdb on the 5' RACE reads, yielding one entry per CDR3 protein. The data hold 850,000 to 1,100,000 distinct CDR3 sequences, with 30% to 40% observed a single time. Source material: blood. These receptors all come from a man younger than 30 in good health.

About this clonotype itself: A read error may account for a junction end that differs from germline. The rearrangement links TRBV18 to TRBJ2-3; D is ambiguous. Germline CDR1 KGHSH, CDR2 LQKENI. The CDR3 loop spans 13 amino acids. Written as DNA, the CDR3 is TGTGCCAGCGCACCTTCAAGCACAGATACGCAGTATTTT. Translating gives CASAPSSTDTQYF.

The chain joins TRBV7-2 to TRBJ2-1; D gene uncertain. TRBJ2-7 explains the end of the DNA better; the J call may be wrong. The CDR3 length is 13 residues. CDR1 is SGHTA, CDR2 FQGNSA, per germline. The CDR3 nucleotides read TGTGCCAGCAGCCTGGATGAATACAATGAGCAGTACTTC. It codes for CASSLDEYNEQYF.

Only a few counts were recorded for this clonotype. The V call is TRBV20-1, the J call TRBJ2-4; the D is unclear. V was clipped by 5 bases and J by 13 bases, with 15 bases between them. The germline CDR1 and CDR2 sequences are DFQATT and SNEGSKA (reference sequence). CDR3 size: 11 residues. CDR3 sequence reads: CSARIYNEQYF. In DNA form, the CDR3 reads TGCAGTGCTCGGATCTACAATGAGCAGTACTTC.

This clonotype has a handful of counts. V usage is TRBV13 and J usage is TRBJ2-7; the D is unclear. CDR1 is PRHDT, CDR2 FYEKMQ, per germline (reference sequence). V was trimmed by 6 bases and J by 7 bases, leaving 19 bases between them. The CDR3 length is 14 residues. CDR3 DNA: TGTGCCAGCAGTTTTGGTGCAGAGTACAATGAGCAGTACTTC. Its translation is CASSFGAEYNEQYF. Filled out from reference TRBV13 and TRBJ2-7, the complete variable domain reads AAGVIQSPRHLIKEKRETATLKCYPIPRHDTVYWYQQGPGQDPQFLISFYEKMQSDKGSIPDRFSAQQFSDYHSELNMSSLELGDSALYFCASSFGAEYNEQYFGPGTRLTVT.

This clonotype has just a few counts. The DNA for the CDR3 is TGTGCCAGCAGCTTTTCCCCCTACATCAGGGACTACGAGCAGTACTTC. Its translation: CASSFSPYIRDYEQYF. This chain joins TRBV5-6 and TRBJ2-7; TRBD1 might be the D (5 bases). The CDR3 totals 16 residues. Germline loops: CDR1 SGHDT, CDR2 YYEEEE. Trimming pared 2 bases from V and 3 bases from J, leaving 18 bases between.

At least ten counts were recorded for this clonotype. Sequence at one end of the junction differs from germline and may be a read error. The chain uses TRBV12-3 or TRBV12-4 and TRBJ2-5; the D gene is possibly TRBD2 (6 bases). CDR3 length: 14 residues. CDR3 loop: CASSLGRSQETQYF. The DNA of the CDR3 is TGTGCCAGCAGCTTAGGGAGGTCCCAAGAGACCCAGTACTTC.

The chain carries TRBV3-1 and TRBJ2-1, with no clear D. CDR3 length: 14 residues. Germline lookup yields CDR1 LGHDT and CDR2 YNNKEL (reference sequence). The V gene lost 1 base and the J gene lost 5 bases, with 9 bases spanning the gap. In nucleotides, the CDR3 is TGTGCCAGCAGCCAAGGGACGGTCAACAATGAGCAGTTCTTC. Translated, it gives CASSQGTVNNEQFF.

This clonotype was found a few times. The junction and the germline gene differ at one end; a read error may be behind it. V and J are TRBV7-2 and TRBJ1-6; D call uncertain. CDR1 is SGHTA and CDR2 is FQGNSA in the germline V gene. The CDR3 has 16 amino acids. CDR3 sequence: CASSFEGSSYNSPLHF. As DNA, the CDR3 is TGCGCCAGCAGCTTTGAGGGAAGCTCCTATAATTCACCCCTCCACTTT.

This clonotype was found once. This rearrangement joins TRBV2 to TRBJ2-4, with unresolved D. This CDR3 contains 16 residues. Trimming shortened V by 7 bases and J by 0 bases, and 16 bases separated the two germline ends. CDR1 and CDR2 (germline): SNHLY, FYNNEI. CDR3 amino acids: CASNSDILRAKNIQYF. DNA of the CDR3: TGTGCCAGCAACTCAGACATCCTGAGAGCCAAAAACATTCAGTACTTC.

The CDR3 coding sequence is TGCGCCAGCAGCTCGCCCACGGACGGACTCCTCACAGATACGCAGTATTTT. Protein sequence: CASSSPTDGLLTDTQYF. The rearrangement uses TRBV5-1 and TRBJ2-3; D perhaps matches TRBD2 (5 bases). The V and J ends lost 3 bases and 2 bases respectively, with 19 bases between them. The germline gives CDR1 SGHRS, CDR2 YFSETQ. This CDR3 is built from 17 residues.

This clonotype turned up a few times. This rearrangement joins TRBV7-2 to TRBJ1-6; D possibly corresponds to TRBD1 (6 bases). Trimming left V 3 bases short and J 8 bases short, with 11 bases between. The CDR3 is 14 amino acids. The germline V gene has CDR1 SGHTA and CDR2 FQGNSA. The CDR3 sequence is CASSFRGTDSPLHF. In nucleotides, the CDR3 is TGTGCCAGCAGCTTTAGGGGGACGGATTCACCCCTCCACTTT.

This clonotype occurred once. The chain uses TRBV30 and TRBJ1-2; D is possibly TRBD1 (5 bases). Trimming took 0 bases from V and 7 from J, leaving 12 bases between them. This CDR3 is built from 13 residues. CDR1 and CDR2 from the germline V gene are GTSNPN and SVGIG (reference sequence). The CDR3 bases are TGTGCCTGGAGTGTAGGGGCAGTAGGTGGCTACACCTTC. Encoded protein: CAWSVGAVGGYTF.

This clonotype was seen a few times. The chain combines TRBV10-2 with TRBJ2-3, with TRBD2 matching 7 bases. The CDR3 length is 15 residues. V shed 3 bases, J shed 2 bases, and the junction held 5 bases outside the gene matches. Germline-derived CDR1 and CDR2 are WSHSY and SAAADI. The CDR3 sequence is CASSDGGEVTDTQYF. CDR3 DNA: TGCGCCAGCAGTGATGGGGGGGAGGTCACAGATACGCAGTATTTT.

In its sample, this clonotype was seen many times. V is TRBV29-1 and J is TRBJ2-1; 7 nucleotides agree with TRBD1. Germline V gene data show CDR1 as SQVTM and CDR2 as ANQGSEA. Trimming took 4 bases from V and 2 from J; bases not matched to a gene: 2. CDR3 length: 13 amino acids. CDR3 bases: TGCAGCGTTGGACAGGGACCCTACAATGAGCAGTTCTTC. It translates to CSVGQGPYNEQFF.

The genes are TRBV4-1 and TRBJ1-1; D not resolved. V shed 0 bases and J shed 4 bases, with 12 bases lying between them. The V gene's germline CDR1 is MGHRA and CDR2 YSYEKL. This CDR3 is 15 amino acids long. The CDR3 DNA follows: TGCGCCAGCAGCCAAGATTGGGCAGCCGGCACTGAAGCTTTCTTT. Translated: CASSQDWAAGTEAFF.

The chain is built from TRBV4-1 and TRBJ1-1; TRBD1 aligns across 7 bases. The CDR3 runs 13 residues. Germline CDR1 reads MGHRA; CDR2 reads YSYEKL. The trim removed 8 bases at V and 6 bases at J, leaving 9 bases unmatched. CDR3: CASGTTGQPEAFF. The CDR3 coding sequence is TGCGCCAGCGGTACGACGGGACAGCCTGAAGCTTTCTTT.

This clonotype was seen a few times. The chain joins TRBV7-9 to TRBJ1-4; D not resolved. CDR1 and CDR2 (germline): SEHNR, FQNEAQ (reference sequence). The CDR3 covers 15 residues. V was shortened by 4 bases and J by 0 bases, with 9 bases between the two germline ends. In DNA form, the CDR3 reads TGTGCCAGCAGCTCTCGACTATCAACTAATGAAAAACTGTTTTTT. Its protein is CASSSRLSTNEKLFF.

For this clonotype: A clone one base away is much larger, so this may be a read error. This rearrangement joins TRBV2 to TRBJ1-2, with D tentatively TRBD1 (5 bases). Germline V gives CDR1 SNHLY, CDR2 FYNNEI. CDR3 length equals 14 residues. The CDR3 sequence: CASSVRDANYGCTF. CDR3 DNA sequence: TGTGCCAGCAGTGTGCGGGACGCTAACTATGGCTGCACCTTC. Together with reference TRBV2 and TRBJ1-2, the CDR3 gives the full variable domain: EPEVTQTPSHQVTQMGQEVILRCVPISNHLYFYWYRQILGQKVEFLVSFYNNEISEKSEIFDDQFSVERPDGSNFTLKIRSTKLEDSAMYFCASSVRDANYGCTFGSGTRLTVV.

The chain is built from TRBV6-6 and TRBJ2-7; 13 bases line up with TRBD2. V shed 5 bases and J 0 bases; nucleotides not matched to a gene: 10. The length of the CDR3 is 18 residues. Per germline, CDR1 MNHNY and CDR2 SVGAGI (reference sequence). The CDR3 sequence: CASSQTSGGSSSSYEQYF. The DNA for the CDR3 is TGTGCCAGCAGTCAGACTAGCGGGGGGTCCTCGAGCTCCTACGAGCAGTACTTC.

About this clonotype: The germline gene is not matched at one end of the junction; a read error may be the cause. The chain employs TRBV19 and TRBJ2-1, with 7 bases identical to TRBD2. Germline V CDR1 and CDR2: LNHDA, SQIVND (reference sequence). The CDR3 runs 12 residues. This chain's CDR3 is CACGSSCNEQFF. The DNA of the CDR3 is TGTGCATGCGGGAGCTCCTGCAATGAGCAGTTCTTC.